These 29 T cell receptor beta chains came from one sample sequenced in a study of T-cell memory formation after mild COVID-19. Each CDR3 protein gets one entry after TCRdb re-called the 5' RACE reads with MiXCR. The profile shows approximately 250,000 distinct CDR3 sequences, 16% of them singletons. Sequences were obtained from PBMCs or a T cell subset sorted from them (not recorded which). The source is a man younger than 35 who had mild COVID-19 (a few samples of this study predate the infection). Cell type and time point are not known.

This clonotype was seen at least ten times. The rearrangement joins TRBV5-1 to TRBJ2-3; no reliable D call. Trimming shortened V by 3 bases and J by 4 bases, and 24 bases separated the two germline ends. This CDR3 is built from 18 residues. Germline CDR1 and CDR2: SGHRS and YFSETQ. In DNA form, the CDR3 reads TGCGCCAGCAGCTCCTACACTGGTCGGCGGCCCCGCGCAGATACGCAGTATTTT. Translation gives CASSSYTGRRPRADTQYF.

Many counts were recorded for this clonotype. The J gene is TRBJ2-5, the V gene TRBV12-3 or TRBV12-4; 9 bases line up with TRBD2. The CDR3 contains 15 residues. J lost 2 bases, V lost 3 bases, and 4 bases had no gene match. CDR3 sequence (DNA): TGTGCCAGCAGTTTCCTAGCGGGGTCTCAAGAGACCCAGTACTTC. Amino acids: CASSFLAGSQETQYF.

This clonotype was recorded at least ten times. This chain joins TRBV12-3 or TRBV12-4 and TRBJ1-4; 8 nucleotides match TRBD1. The CDR3 has 13 amino acids. Trimming removed 5 bases from V and 9 bases from J; junction bases left unmatched: 5. The CDR3 DNA follows: TGTGCCAGCAGTGTCCTCAGGGGGCAAAAACTGTTTTTT. Encoded protein: CASSVLRGQKLFF.

This clonotype was found a few times. The V call is TRBV12-3 or TRBV12-4, the J call TRBJ2-3; D might be TRBD2 (7 bases). CDR3 size: 16 residues. The V and J ends lost 1 base and 2 bases respectively, with 13 bases between them. CDR3 coding DNA: TGTGCCAGCAGTTTAGTCGGGGGGCGCGACACAGATACGCAGTATTTT. Translated: CASSLVGGRDTDTQYF.

This chain links TRBV3-1 with TRBJ1-2; tentative D call: TRBD1 (5 bases). The CDR3 is 15 amino acids. Trimming stripped 1 base from V and 5 bases from J, with 14 bases between. CDR1 and CDR2 (germline): LGHDT, YNNKEL (reference sequence). The CDR3, as DNA: TGTGCCAGCAGCCAAGGCGGACCGGGACGGTATGGCTACACCTTC. Translated, it gives CASSQGGPGRYGYTF.

The chain joins TRBV20-1 to TRBJ2-3, with TRBD2 identical over 8 bases. The V segment lost 5 bases and the J segment 1 base; nucleotides outside the gene matches: 2. Germline V gives CDR1 DFQATT, CDR2 SNEGSKA (reference sequence). The CDR3 length is 13 residues. This CDR3 reads CSASTSGTDTQYF. DNA of the CDR3: TGCAGTGCTTCGACTAGCGGCACAGATACGCAGTATTTT.

This clonotype turned up a few times. The chain links TRBV7-2 to TRBJ2-5; D remains ambiguous. Germline-derived CDR1 and CDR2 are SGHTA and FQGNSA. This CDR3 is built from 16 residues. Trimming cost V 0 bases and J 5 bases, with 16 bases left between them. Written as DNA, the CDR3 is TGTGCCAGCAGCTTAGCGGTTAGGCGTCTTGGGGAGACCCAGTACTTC. Amino acids: CASSLAVRRLGETQYF.

The chain uses TRBV12-3 or TRBV12-4 and TRBJ2-2; D remains ambiguous. The CDR3 has 15 amino acids. Trimming cost V 7 bases and J 4 bases, with 16 bases left between them. The CDR3 coding sequence is TGTGCCAGCACCCCTGGGAAAGGACGCACCGGGGAGCTGTTTTTT. Its translation is CASTPGKGRTGELFF.

This chain joins TRBV6-5 and TRBJ1-5; D call uncertain. CDR3 size: 13 residues. V lost 6 bases, J lost 8 bases, and 14 bases lay in between. Germline V gene sequence: CDR1 MNHEY, CDR2 SVGAGI. In DNA form, the CDR3 reads TGTGCCAGCAGCCTTTACCCTGGGGAGCCCCAGCATTTT. Its translation: CASSLYPGEPQHF.

The V gene is TRBV12-3 or TRBV12-4, the J gene TRBJ2-3; 9 nucleotides agree with TRBD2. This CDR3 is 16 amino acids long. With 5 bases clipped from V and 3 bases from J, the junction kept 9 bases outside the gene matches. CDR3 protein: CASSPPGLAGTDTQYF. The CDR3 region has the DNA TGTGCCAGCAGTCCCCCGGGACTAGCAGGGACAGATACGCAGTATTTT.

The genes are TRBV5-1 and TRBJ2-3; TRBD1 matches at 8 bases. V gave up 0 bases and J gave up 5 bases; unmatched junction bases: 5. Germline CDR1 reads SGHRS; CDR2 reads YFSETQ. The CDR3 covers 15 residues. CDR3: CASSLAQGAGDTQYF. The CDR3 DNA sequence: TGCGCCAGCAGCTTGGCTCAGGGGGCAGGAGATACGCAGTATTTT.

The table lists this clonotype with many counts. The chain uses TRBV24-1 and TRBJ2-3, with 7 bases identical to TRBD1. The CDR3 has 16 residues. Per the germline V gene, CDR1 is KGHDR and CDR2 is SFDVKD. The ends lost 5 bases at V and 4 bases at J; junction bases unmatched: 11. CDR3 loop: CATSVTGTDNSDTQYF. CDR3 coding DNA: TGTGCCACCAGTGTTACAGGGACAGATAATTCAGATACGCAGTATTTT.

The rearrangement joins TRBV6-5 to TRBJ2-3; 8 positions match TRBD1. Trimming took 5 bases from V and 2 from J; bases not matched to a gene: 9. Per the germline V gene, CDR1 is MNHEY and CDR2 is SVGAGI. The CDR3 sequence is 16 residues long. The CDR3 nucleotides are TGTGCCAGCAGTAAAGACGACAGGGGAGACACAGATACGCAGTATTTT. This gives the protein CASSKDDRGDTDTQYF.

This clonotype turned up a few times. The J gene is TRBJ2-1, the V gene TRBV24-1; D possibly corresponds to TRBD2 (5 bases). Per germline, CDR1 KGHDR and CDR2 SFDVKD. This CDR3 has 14 residues. The V end lost 4 bases, the J end lost 7 bases, and 13 bases lay between the germline ends. The CDR3 DNA follows: TGTGCCACCAGTGACCCTAACGGGGTTAATGAGCAGTTCTTC. Translated: CATSDPNGVNEQFF.

There are a few counts of this clonotype. The chain recombines TRBV30 with TRBJ2-3; TRBD1 is a possible D gene (6 bases). This CDR3 comprises 14 residues. The V gene lost 2 bases and the J gene lost 0 bases, with 9 bases spanning the gap. Germline lookup yields CDR1 GTSNPN and CDR2 SVGIG (reference sequence). CDR3 sequence (DNA): TGTGCCTGGAGTACAGGGACCAGCACAGATACGCAGTATTTT. Translation gives CAWSTGTSTDTQYF.

The V and J genes are TRBV7-9 and TRBJ2-1; D perhaps matches TRBD1 (5 bases). CDR1 SEHNR and CDR2 FQNEAQ come from the germline V gene (reference sequence). V was pared by 8 bases and J by 8 bases, with 7 bases between. This CDR3 region has 10 residues. CDR3 in DNA: TGTGCCAGCTCCAGGGATGAGCAGTTCTTC. Residues: CASSRDEQFF.

In this sample, this clonotype turned up a few times. The genes are TRBV7-9 and TRBJ2-2, with D unclear. The length of the CDR3 is 12 residues. The V gene's germline CDR1 is SEHNR and CDR2 FQNEAQ (reference sequence). Trimming shortened V by 4 bases and J by 8 bases, and 8 bases separated the two germline ends. The DNA for the CDR3 is TGTGCCAGCAGCTCCTCATCAGGGGAGCTGTTTTTT. Its translation is CASSSSSGELFF.

The chain recombines TRBV4-3 with TRBJ2-1, with TRBD1 identical over 7 bases. The CDR3 consists of 16 residues. In germline, CDR1 is LGHNA, CDR2 YSLEER. With 0 bases clipped from V and 8 bases from J, the junction kept 10 bases outside the gene matches. This chain's CDR3 is CASSQDHYDREYEQFF. The CDR3 coding sequence is TGCGCCAGCAGCCAAGATCACTATGACAGGGAGTATGAGCAGTTCTTC.

This chain uses TRBV21-1 with TRBJ2-2; the D segment call TRBD1 is taken from the table without a DNA check. TRBV21-1 is marked as a pseudogene. CDR3 length: 15 amino acids. The CDR3 DNA reads TGTGCCAGCAGCAAAGTCGTAGTTTCAGGGGGGGAGCTGTTTTTT. It translates to CASSKVVVSGGELFF.

This clonotype has more than one count but fewer than ten. This chain joins TRBV20-1 and TRBJ2-7; D is possibly TRBD1 (6 bases). This CDR3 comprises 15 residues. Germline V CDR1 and CDR2: DFQATT, SNEGSKA (reference sequence). V lost 5 bases and J 0 bases, leaving 17 bases between the germline ends. The CDR3 coding sequence is TGCAGTGCTTCCAGGCAGGGGCTAACCTCCTACGAGCAGTACGTC. Residues: CSASRQGLTSYEQYV.

This clonotype was observed a few times. The chain combines TRBV5-6 with TRBJ1-1; D ambiguous. CDR1 SGHDT and CDR2 YYEEEE come from the germline V gene. The CDR3 has 14 residues. The V gene lost 5 bases and the J gene lost 0 bases, with 11 bases spanning the gap. CDR3 region: CASRTDHMNTEAFF. In DNA form, the CDR3 reads TGTGCCAGCAGAACAGACCACATGAACACTGAAGCTTTCTTT.

The chain links TRBV20-1 to TRBJ2-2; D gene ambiguous. The CDR3 spans 13 residues. Germline V gives CDR1 DFQATT, CDR2 SNEGSKA (reference sequence). V was pared by 0 bases and J by 4 bases, with 6 bases between. The CDR3 sequence is CSARDRVTGELFF. CDR3 coding DNA: TGCAGTGCTAGAGATCGGGTCACCGGGGAGCTGTTTTTT.

This clonotype was seen a few times. The V gene is TRBV5-1, the J gene TRBJ2-5; the D gene could be TRBD1 or TRBD2 (5 bases each). CDR1 SGHRS and CDR2 YFSETQ come from the germline V gene. V was shortened by 0 bases and J by 2 bases, with 11 bases between the two germline ends. CDR3 length: 15 amino acids. CDR3 amino acids: CASSLAGAGQETQYF. The DNA of the CDR3 is TGCGCCAGCAGCTTGGCCGGGGCAGGACAAGAGACCCAGTACTTC.

V is TRBV6-6 and J is TRBJ2-7, with TRBD1 matching over 9 bases. CDR3 size: 15 residues. V was clipped by 5 bases and J by 3 bases; unmatched bases: 8. Germline V gives CDR1 MNHNY, CDR2 SVGAGI (reference sequence). The CDR3 here is CASSEPRDRDYEQYF. The CDR3 DNA reads TGTGCCAGCAGTGAGCCCCGGGACAGGGACTACGAGCAGTACTTC.

This clonotype was observed a handful of times. The chain is built from TRBV21-1 and TRBJ2-7. TRBV21-1 is described as a pseudogene. CDR3 size: 15 residues. This CDR3 reads CASSKSGGIPYEQYV. The CDR3 coding sequence is TGTGCCAGCAGCAAATCGGGTGGGATACCTTACGAGCAGTACGTC.

This clonotype showed up just a few times. The rearrangement links TRBV7-2 to TRBJ2-1; D gene ambiguous. Germline V gene lookup returns CDR1 SGHTA and CDR2 FQGNSA. The CDR3 covers 13 residues. V was trimmed by 11 bases and J by 4 bases, leaving 15 bases between them. The CDR3 bases are TGTGCCTCGCGGCCGGCGTTATACAATGAGCAGTTCTTC. This gives the protein CASRPALYNEQFF.

The chain combines TRBV5-1 with TRBJ2-7; 8 bases align to TRBD2. The ends lost 0 bases at V and 7 bases at J; junction bases unmatched: 6. The germline gives CDR1 SGHRS, CDR2 YFSETQ. CDR3 size: 14 residues. CDR3 in DNA: TGCGCCAGCAGCTTGGTCGGGGGGGGAGATGAGCAGTACTTC. It codes for CASSLVGGGDEQYF.

The table lists this clonotype with a few counts. The chain links TRBV5-1 to TRBJ2-2; D is unresolved. This CDR3 region has 15 residues. The V gene's germline CDR1 is SGHRS and CDR2 YFSETQ. V lost 2 bases and J 4 bases, leaving 12 bases between the germline ends. CDR3 in DNA: TGCGCCAGCAGCTTAGCCCCCGCTTCCACCGGGGAGCTGTTTTTT. As protein: CASSLAPASTGELFF.

This clonotype was observed a few times. This chain uses TRBV19 with TRBJ1-1; no clear D gene. The CDR3 is 13 amino acids. V lost 3 bases and J 1 base, leaving 6 bases between the germline ends. Per germline, CDR1 LNHDA and CDR2 SQIVND (reference sequence). Written as DNA, the CDR3 is TGTGCCAGTAGTATGACGAGGAACACTGAAGCTTTCTTT. Translation: CASSMTRNTEAFF.